The clone carrying this T cell receptor beta chain was observed once. With 4 bases clipped from V and 0 bases from J, the junction kept 8 bases outside the gene matches. Germline V gene data show CDR1 as LNHDA and CDR2 as SQIVND (reference sequence). CDR3 length: 16 amino acids. These data are taken from a study of blood T cell repertoires in COVID-19. Study-level background: The United States, Italy and Spain supplied acute and convalescent COVID-19 samples. In each case, the material was cDNA or gDNA derived from T cells, B-cell-depleted T cells, or PBMCs.

Original processing methods: Quantification of nucleated cells was approximated via reference gene primer amplification. The assay was immunoSEQ multiplex PCR, and TCRdb's table has in-frame clones only and misses some. That table gives V, J and clone size, and the DNA gave D and trimming. The repertoire has around 52,000 clones, approximately 89% of them found once; the top ten carry around 30%. Sequencing was done on a sample of peripheral blood. The source of this sequence is a woman aged 80 or over with acute or convalescent COVID-19. The J gene is TRBJ1-2, the V gene TRBV19, with 7 bases that match TRBD1. The CDR3 sequence is CASSKRQGSTNYGYTF. The DNA for the CDR3 is TGTGCCAGTAGTAAACGACAGGGATCCACTAACTATGGCTACACCTTC.